This T cell receptor beta chain stems from a study of blood T cell repertoires in COVID-19. Study-level background: The analysed material was cDNA or gDNA that came from T cells, B-cell-depleted T cells, or PBMCs.

The CDR3 consists of 14 residues. Germline CDR1 LGHDT, CDR2 YNNKEL (reference sequence). The V and J ends lost 3 bases and 5 bases, in that order; junction bases with no gene match: 4. Authors' processing steps: Nucleated cell number was recorded as an estimate derived from reference gene primer amplification. Assay used: immunoSEQ multiplex PCR; TCRdb lists only in-frame clones, some missing. V and J calls and clone size follow that table, whereas D and trimming were derived from the DNA. Here the sample spans more than 20,000 clones, roughly nine tenths being singletons. The source of this sequence is a man between 45 and 60 years old with active COVID-19. This chain uses TRBV3-1 (or the pseudogene TRBV3-2) with TRBJ1-1, with 9 nucleotides matching TRBD1. The material sequenced was peripheral blood. The CDR3 bases are TGTGCCAGCAGCCACCGGACAGGGGCTACTGAAGCTTTCTTT. Protein product: CASSHRTGATEAFF.